These 17 T cell receptor beta chains originate from one sample sequenced in a study of regulatory T cells in long-lasting Graves disease. Construction of TCR beta libraries relied on iRepertoire HTBI primers and on Arm-PCR targeting CDR3 regions. TCRdb recomputed calls from the multiplex PCR reads with MiXCR, one row per CDR3 protein. The sample records 400,000 to 450,000 distinct CDR3 sequences, roughly 17% being singletons. Time point given: newly diagnosed GD, antithyroid drugs for less than 3 months. The TCR library was made from RNA extracted from PBMCs. This same sample was also taken into another study, of T cells in Graves' hyperthyroidism and ophthalmopathy.

The sample was peripheral blood mononuclear cells (PBMCs), taken at new diagnosis, from a patient treated with antithyroid drugs. Every receptor here comes from a woman in her thirties with Graves disease.

Regarding this clonotype: Being one base from a much bigger clone, this may be a read error. DNA of the CDR3: TGTGCCAGCAGCTTAGATCTGGAGCGGGTTTTATACAATGAGCAGTACTTC. It yields the protein CASSLDLERVLYNEQYF. The chain recombines TRBV11-2 with TRBJ2-5, with D possibly matching TRBD2 (6 bases). The CDR3 is made up of 17 amino acids. Germline V gives CDR1 SGHAT, CDR2 FQNNGV. V lost 0 bases and J lost 11, with 25 bases in between.

Ten or more counts support this clonotype. This chain uses TRBV6-5 with TRBJ2-3; D possibly corresponds to TRBD1 (6 bases). Trimming cost V 1 base and J 2 bases, with 10 bases left between them. Per germline, CDR1 MNHEY and CDR2 SVGAGI. This CDR3 is built from 15 residues. DNA for the CDR3: TGTGCCAGCAGTTACTATCGACAGGTCACAGATACGCAGTATTTT. Amino acids: CASSYYRQVTDTQYF.

This clonotype was seen many times. The chain employs TRBV7-2 and TRBJ2-7, with D tentatively TRBD1 (6 bases). V was clipped by 4 bases and J by 0 bases, with 10 bases between them. The CDR3 runs to 14 residues. Per the germline V gene, CDR1 is SGHTA and CDR2 is FQGNSA. The DNA for the CDR3 is TGTGCCAGCAGCTATCAGGGGAGCTCCTACGAGCAGTACTTC. It yields the protein CASSYQGSSYEQYF.

The table lists this clonotype with many counts. CDR3 in amino acids: CAIRATLLRGGYEQYF. The CDR3 nucleotides read TGTGCCATCAGAGCCACACTCTTGAGGGGGGGGTACGAGCAGTACTTC. This chain uses TRBV10-3 with TRBJ2-7; D perhaps matches TRBD2 (7 bases). Trimming took 6 bases from V and 4 from J, leaving 22 bases between them. The CDR3 has 16 amino acids. CDR1 ENHRY and CDR2 SYGVKD come from the germline V gene.

This clonotype turned up a few times. The rearrangement joins TRBV20-1 to TRBJ2-7; D gene unclear. Per the germline V gene, CDR1 is DFQATT and CDR2 is SNEGSKA (reference sequence). The CDR3 loop spans 14 amino acids. V dropped 3 bases and J dropped 2 bases, with 14 bases sitting between them. The CDR3 bases are TGCAGTGCTAGTTCCCTAAGGCGGCCCTACGAGCAGTACTTC. It codes for CSASSLRRPYEQYF.

The table lists this clonotype with many counts. The CDR3 reads CASSDRAGGSQNEQFF. In nucleotides, the CDR3 is TGTGCCAGCAGTGACCGAGCGGGGGGTTCTCAAAACGAGCAGTTCTTC. The J gene is TRBJ2-1, the V gene TRBV2, with TRBD2 matching over 9 bases. J was trimmed by 10 bases and V by 3 bases; bases with no gene match: 13. CDR3 length equals 16 residues. The germline V gene has CDR1 SNHLY and CDR2 FYNNEI.

This clonotype was counted many times. The chain joins TRBV20-1 to TRBJ1-5, with D tentatively TRBD1 (5 bases). This CDR3 is 14 amino acids long. Germline CDR1 reads DFQATT; CDR2 reads SNEGSKA (reference sequence). Trimming cost V 3 bases and J 2 bases, with 11 bases left between them. As DNA, the CDR3 is TGCAGTGCTAGGAGGGGACCTGGCAATCAGCCCCAGCATTTT. Its protein product is CSARRGPGNQPQHF.

The chain recombines TRBV6-1 with TRBJ1-2, with D perhaps matching TRBD1 (5 bases). CDR1 and CDR2 (germline): MNHNS, SASEGT. CDR3 size: 14 residues. V was pared by 9 bases and J by 4 bases, with 18 bases between. CDR3 region: CASQPRGLSYGYTF. The CDR3 nucleotides are TGTGCCAGTCAACCCCGGGGCCTATCCTATGGCTACACCTTC.

The sample holds a few counts of this clonotype. The chain joins TRBV19 to TRBJ2-3, with D hard to call. Trimming stripped 5 bases from V and 4 bases from J, with 10 bases between. The CDR3 length is 13 residues. Germline V CDR1 and CDR2: LNHDA, SQIVND (reference sequence). DNA for the CDR3: TGTGCCAGTAGTCCTCGTGAGGCAGATACGCAGTATTTT. Protein product: CASSPREADTQYF. Full variable domain (missing parts from reference TRBV19 and TRBJ2-3): DGGITQSPKYLFRKEGQNVTLSCEQNLNHDAMYWYRQDPGQGLRLIYYSQIVNDFQKGDIAEGYSVSREKKESFPLTVTSAQKNPTAFYLCASSPREADTQYFGPGTRLTVL.

This clonotype was seen many times. The V call is TRBV18, the J call TRBJ2-5; D gene ambiguous. CDR3 length equals 16 residues. Trimming left V 0 bases short and J 1 base short, with 12 bases between. Germline V gives CDR1 KGHSH, CDR2 LQKENI. The CDR3 DNA follows: TGTGCCAGCTCACCACCGTCCGGGCTCCTCCAAGAGACCCAGTACTTC. Translated: CASSPPSGLLQETQYF.

This clonotype was detected many times. The chain joins TRBV11-2 to TRBJ2-7, with 8 bases fitting TRBD1. Germline CDR1 and CDR2: SGHAT and FQNNGV. There are 15 residues in the CDR3. V lost 4 bases to trimming and J lost 3 bases; unmatched junction nucleotides: 8. The CDR3 DNA follows: TGTGCCAGCAGCTCCAGACAGGGGCCATTCTACGAGCAGTACTTC. It codes for CASSSRQGPFYEQYF.

The table lists this clonotype with many counts. The J gene is TRBJ2-3, the V gene TRBV30; D is possibly TRBD2 (7 bases). CDR3 length equals 14 residues. Germline values: CDR1 GTSNPN, CDR2 SVGIG (reference sequence). The germline V and J ends were trimmed by 7 bases and 1 base, with 15 bases remaining between them. CDR3 in amino acids: CASQGGAGTDTQYF. The CDR3 DNA sequence: TGTGCCTCCCAAGGGGGGGCCGGCACAGATACGCAGTATTTT.

The chain joins TRBV6-2 or TRBV6-3 to TRBJ2-5; tentative D call: TRBD1 (5 bases). The CDR3 runs 14 residues. From germline, CDR1 is MNHEY and CDR2 SVGEGT. Trimming stripped 2 bases from V and 2 bases from J, with 9 bases between. This CDR3 reads CASSYDRGQETQYF. The CDR3 DNA reads TGTGCCAGCAGTTACGATAGGGGACAAGAGACCCAGTACTTC.

This clonotype was counted ten times or more. The chain combines TRBV20-1 with TRBJ2-1; TRBD2 matches at 12 bases. The germline V gene has CDR1 DFQATT and CDR2 SNEGSKA (reference sequence). Unmatched junction bases numbered 4, after V lost 3 bases and J lost 4 bases. CDR3 length: 15 amino acids. CDR3 DNA: TGCAGTGCTAGGACTAGCGGGAGTGGGTACAATGAGCAGTTCTTC. Encoded protein: CSARTSGSGYNEQFF.

This clonotype showed up many times. This chain uses TRBV12-3 or TRBV12-4 with TRBJ1-1; no definite D call. V shed 4 bases and J shed 2 bases, with 11 bases lying between them. CDR3 length: 14 amino acids. The DNA for the CDR3 is TGTGCCAGCAGTTCTGAGGTTTACAACACTGAAGCTTTCTTT. Amino acids: CASSSEVYNTEAFF.

This clonotype has ten or more counts. The V and J genes are TRBV18 and TRBJ2-7, with TRBD2 as a possible D gene (6 bases). The CDR3 totals 14 residues. The germline CDR1 and CDR2 sequences are KGHSH and LQKENI. V was pared by 0 bases and J by 6 bases, with 12 bases between. The CDR3 sequence: CASSPPGGNREQYF. The CDR3 nucleotides are TGTGCCAGCTCACCACCGGGGGGAAACCGCGAGCAGTACTTC.

A note on this clonotype: Given a much more abundant clone one base away, this may be a read error. The V call is TRBV18, the J call TRBJ1-1; the match to TRBD1 covers 7 bases. This CDR3 region has 14 residues. The germline V gene has CDR1 KGHSH and CDR2 LQKENI. CDR3: CASSPQTGNSEAFF. CDR3 in DNA: TGTGCCAGCTCACCCCAGACAGGGAACTCTGAAGCTTTCTTT.